This T cell receptor (beta chain) derives from a study of STAT5B mutations in CD4+ large granular lymphocyte leukemia (dated by TCRdb to about 2022). In terms of the full investigation: Among healthy controls, the CDR3 'QG' motif was associated with a particular HLA allele. Flow cytometry on FACSCanto II or FACSVerse showed that the purified fractions were more than 95% pure among lymphocytes. The study compared the TCRbeta repertoires of patients with CD4+ T-cell large granular lymphocyte leukemia against those of healthy blood donors. What the study reported, not specific to this receptor: Greater clonality appeared to be present in CD4-sorted patient repertoires than in healthy CD4+ repertoires, and the difference was retained after the putative leukemic clones were removed. TRBV06-family usage was enriched among the top patient clones (8/27) compared with healthy controls (2/35). Data were not HLA-matched; higher clonality in CD4+ versus CD8+ T-LGLL could reflect the relatively small sample size. Main leukemic clonotypes were private to each patient, although over 20% appeared at low frequency in other patients' non-leukemic repertoires.

The healthy control group was made up of 30 to 45 blood donors, and the Finnish Red Cross blood service supplied their buffy coats. All TCR-sequenced material derived from peripheral blood: patient blood samples and healthy donor buffy coats. Peripheral blood mononuclear cells were isolated by Ficoll-Hypaque gradient centrifugation. Magnetic purification was used to isolate CD4+ cells from the buffy coats of the healthy controls. The Gentra Puregene Cell and Tissue kit was used for genomic DNA extraction, and quantification was performed on a Qubit 2.0 fluorometer. A remark on this clone: The antigen this receptor binds is unknown. No qualities accompany the bases; no much larger clone lies one base away.

Relative to germline, V is 1 base shorter and J is 8 bases shorter, with 13 bases between their ends. As encoded in the germline V gene, CDR1 is SGHDT while CDR2 is YYEEEE. The CDR3 contains 14 residues, cysteine and phenylalanine counted. Only the CDR3 part of the read is kept: 42 bases, read in frame from the first base. The immunoSEQ assay at survey resolution was applied to genomic DNA for sequencing of TCRbeta rearrangements. In the authors' own workflow: A lowest detectable productive clonotype frequency of 2.59 x 10-5 was observed in the TCR sequencing data. Only productive TCRbeta rearrangements, defined as complete and in-frame sequences, were included in the analyses. Sample clonality was computed as Simpson clonality in the immunoSEQ Analyzer version 3.0. Clones were binned by frequency as very rare, small, medium, large (1-20%) or hyperexpanded (>20%). Generation probabilities were estimated with OLGA 1.2.3, V-gene circos plots were made with VDJtools, specificities were looked up in VDJdb, and CDR3 motifs were identified with GLIPH. Not all clones reach the TCRdb copy of this immuneACCESS table, which keeps in-frame sequences only. Checked studies attribute under half of the gap to unresolved V genes and leave the rest unexplained. V and J calls and clone size are copied from that table; D and trimming were computed from the DNA. The sample table holds under 40,000 clones, of which under 85% were seen once. Of the sample, around 2.3% is held by the ten largest clones.

Sample: CD4+ T cells from blood buffy coats. The sequence links TRBV5-6 to TRBJ2-1; TRBD2 is a possible D gene, resting on 5 matching bases. The TCR originated in a human donor in good health. CDR3 loop: CASSLIWSSDEQFF. The DNA sequence is given as TGTGCCAGCAGCTTGATATGGAGTAGCGATGAGCAGTTCTTC.